The present entry profiles one T cell receptor beta chain with its context. Its antigen is still unknown. In the library, individual cDNA molecules carried attached unique molecular identifiers. TCRdb recomputed calls from the 5' RACE reads with MiXCR, one row per CDR3 protein. This table holds about 45,000 distinct CDR3 sequences, around a tenth found once. This sample is drawn from a study of early T cells in non-severe SARS-CoV-2 infection. Study background: Alpha and beta chains were unpaired, from unsorted whole-blood bulk RNA. Study-wide results and limits: Anti-spike CD8 responses were favored in VDJdb matching, and private and CD4 specificities were missed.

This receptor was taken from an adult who was a healthcare worker with PCR-confirmed SARS-CoV-2 infection or an uninfected control (not recorded which). Sample: whole blood.

The CDR3 spells CSAKRGPNYEQYF. The CDR3 DNA reads TGCAGCGCAAAACGGGGCCCGAACTACGAGCAGTACTTC. The chain combines TRBV29-1 with TRBJ2-7; D possibly matches TRBD1 or TRBD2 (5 bases each). Germline V lookup: CDR1 SQVTM, CDR2 ANQGSEA. CDR3 length equals 13 residues. The V gene lost 7 bases and the J gene lost 3 bases, with 16 bases spanning the gap.